These T cell receptor beta chains were read from a single sample in a study of blood T cell repertoires in COVID-19. This table comes from immunoSEQ multiplex PCR, and its TCRdb copy is limited to in-frame clones, with some not included. The table has about 320,000 clones, 80% to 90% seen once. Sequenced material: PBMCs or T cells enriched from blood (not recorded which). The receptors derive from a woman under 30 who had recovered from COVID-19. CDR3s include the opening cysteine and the closing phenylalanine or tryptophan. A D gene is named only where the DNA matches it firmly. A row's size may be missing; if present it is once, few, many or a size class.

d_call: TRBD2; clone_size: NA; v_call: TRBV9; j_call: TRBJ2-1; cdr3_nt: TGTGCCAGCAGCGTAGTAGGCGGGAGCTCCTACAATGAGCAGTTCTTC; cdr3_aa: CASSVVGGSSYNEQFF
d_call: NA; clone_size: NA; v_call: TRBV18; j_call: TRBJ2-7; cdr3_nt: TGTGCCAGCTCACGGACGGAGGGCGAGCAGTACTTC; cdr3_aa: CASSRTEGEQYF
d_call: TRBD1; clone_size: NA; v_call: TRBV5-1; j_call: TRBJ1-4; cdr3_nt: TGCGCCAGCAGCTTCGGACAGGGGGGTTTCGAAAAACTGTTTTTT; cdr3_aa: CASSFGQGGFEKLFF
d_call: NA; clone_size: NA; v_call: TRBV5-4; j_call: TRBJ2-3; cdr3_nt: TGTGCCAGCAGCTTGGAGGGGCTCGATACGCAGTATTTT; cdr3_aa: CASSLEGLDTQYF
d_call: NA; clone_size: many; v_call: TRBV5-1; j_call: TRBJ1-2; cdr3_nt: TGCGCCAGCAGCTTGGCCGGCGGGATCAACTATGGCTACACCTTC; cdr3_aa: CASSLAGGINYGYTF
d_call: NA; clone_size: NA; v_call: TRBV5-1; j_call: TRBJ2-3; cdr3_nt: TGCGCCAGCAGCTCGGGGGTAATTAGCACAGATACGCAGTATTTT; cdr3_aa: CASSSGVISTDTQYF
d_call: TRBD1; clone_size: NA; v_call: TRBV5-1; j_call: TRBJ2-5; cdr3_nt: TGCGCCAGCAGCTTTAGGACAGGTGGAAGGGAGACCCAGTACTTC; cdr3_aa: CASSFRTGGRETQYF
d_call: NA; clone_size: NA; v_call: TRBV12-5; j_call: TRBJ1-4; cdr3_nt: TGTGCTAGTGGTCTTACAGGGCTCAAACTCAATAATGAAAAACTGTTTTTT; cdr3_aa: CASGLTGLKLNNEKLFF
d_call: NA; clone_size: NA; v_call: TRBV9; j_call: TRBJ1-1; cdr3_nt: TGTGCCAGCAGCGTAGAACCCTCGGGAGACACTGAAGCTTTCTTT; cdr3_aa: CASSVEPSGDTEAFF
d_call: NA; clone_size: NA; v_call: TRBV11-2; j_call: TRBJ1-1; cdr3_nt: TGTGCCAGCAGCCCCTACCGGGGGGCGAACACTGAAGCTTTCTTT; cdr3_aa: CASSPYRGANTEAFF
d_call: TRBD1; clone_size: NA; v_call: TRBV27; j_call: TRBJ1-2; cdr3_nt: TGTGCCAGCAGCCGGGTAACGTCGGGACAGGGCTATGGCTACACCTTC; cdr3_aa: CASSRVTSGQGYGYTF
d_call: NA; clone_size: NA; v_call: TRBV2; j_call: TRBJ1-4; cdr3_nt: TGTGCCAGCACGCGGGAGGGGGCAACTAATGAAAAACTGTTTTTT; cdr3_aa: CASTREGATNEKLFF
d_call: TRBD1; clone_size: NA; v_call: TRBV30; j_call: TRBJ1-5; cdr3_nt: TGTGCCTGGACAGGGGGCGCGGATCAGCCCCAGCATTTT; cdr3_aa: CAWTGGADQPQHF
d_call: TRBD2; clone_size: NA; v_call: TRBV28; j_call: TRBJ2-2; cdr3_nt: TGTGCCAGCAGTTTGGGGAGGGACACCGGGGAGCTGTTTTTT; cdr3_aa: CASSLGRDTGELFF
d_call: TRBD2; clone_size: NA; v_call: TRBV9; j_call: TRBJ2-5; cdr3_nt: TGTGCCAGCAGCGCAGGACTAGCGGGTCATCAAGAGACCCAGTACTTC; cdr3_aa: CASSAGLAGHQETQYF
d_call: TRBD1; clone_size: NA; v_call: TRBV28; j_call: TRBJ1-2; cdr3_nt: TGTGCCAGCAGTCCCCCTGACAGGGGGCTTGGCTACACCTTC; cdr3_aa: CASSPPDRGLGYTF
d_call: NA; clone_size: NA; v_call: TRBV11-2; j_call: TRBJ2-3; cdr3_nt: TGTGCCAGCAGCCTAACGGGGACTGGCGCGCAGTATTTT; cdr3_aa: CASSLTGTGAQYF
d_call: NA; clone_size: NA; v_call: TRBV10-1; j_call: TRBJ1-2; cdr3_nt: TGCGCCAGCAGTGAAGAGTCTTATGGCTACACCTTC; cdr3_aa: CASSEESYGYTF
d_call: NA; clone_size: few; v_call: TRBV5-1; j_call: TRBJ1-1; cdr3_nt: TGCGCCAGCAGCGACCAGGGCTACACTGAAGCTTTCTTT; cdr3_aa: CASSDQGYTEAFF
d_call: NA; clone_size: NA; v_call: TRBV3-1/TRBV3-2; j_call: TRBJ2-7; cdr3_nt: TGTGCCAGCAGCCGAGGTTTTGTGGGCCTTGGGGCAGGGGGGTACGAGCAGTACTTC; cdr3_aa: CASSRGFVGLGAGGYEQYF
d_call: NA; clone_size: NA; v_call: TRBV20-1; j_call: TRBJ2-1; cdr3_nt: TGCAGTGCTAGTAGAGAAGAGCAGTTCTTC; cdr3_aa: CSASREEQFF
d_call: TRBD1; clone_size: NA; v_call: TRBV15; j_call: TRBJ1-2; cdr3_nt: TGTGCCACCAGCAGAGCGGTCGGACAGGGTTCCAACTATGGCTACACCTTC; cdr3_aa: CATSRAVGQGSNYGYTF
d_call: NA; clone_size: NA; v_call: TRBV7-9; j_call: TRBJ2-3; cdr3_nt: TGTGCCAGCAGCCCAGCGACAGAAAGCACAGATACGCAGTATTTT; cdr3_aa: CASSPATESTDTQYF
d_call: NA; clone_size: NA; v_call: TRBV19; j_call: TRBJ2-4; cdr3_nt: TGTGCCAGTAGTACCGGACAGGGAGGGAAAAACATTCAGTACTTC; cdr3_aa: CASSTGQGGKNIQYF
d_call: TRBD2; clone_size: once; v_call: TRBV7-9; j_call: TRBJ2-1; cdr3_nt: TGTGCCAGCAGCTTTTCACTAGCGGGAGGCAGTGAGCAGTTCTTC; cdr3_aa: CASSFSLAGGSEQFF
d_call: NA; clone_size: NA; v_call: TRBV4-2; j_call: TRBJ2-7; cdr3_nt: TGTGCCAGCAGCCAAGATTTTCTAGTAGGCTACGAGCAGTACTTC; cdr3_aa: CASSQDFLVGYEQYF
d_call: NA; clone_size: NA; v_call: TRBV6-5; j_call: TRBJ2-7; cdr3_nt: TGTGCCAGCAGTACCCGACAGGCAACAGCTCCCGCGCAGTACTTC; cdr3_aa: CASSTRQATAPAQYF
d_call: TRBD1; clone_size: once; v_call: TRBV5-4; j_call: TRBJ1-1; cdr3_nt: TGTGCCAGCAGCTTGACGACAGGGGGTACTGAAGCTTTCTTT; cdr3_aa: CASSLTTGGTEAFF
d_call: TRBD1; clone_size: NA; v_call: TRBV28; j_call: TRBJ2-3; cdr3_nt: TGTGCCAGCAGTTCGGGACAGGATAGGGTAGATACGCAGTATTTT; cdr3_aa: CASSSGQDRVDTQYF
d_call: TRBD1; clone_size: NA; v_call: TRBV7-9; j_call: TRBJ1-6; cdr3_nt: TGTGCCAGCAGGGTCCTGACAGGGGGAAATTCACCCCTCCACTTT; cdr3_aa: CASRVLTGGNSPLHF
d_call: NA; clone_size: NA; v_call: TRBV2; j_call: TRBJ1-1; cdr3_nt: TGTGCCAGCAGTGACTCAGGGGTAGCTGAAGCTTTCTTT; cdr3_aa: CASSDSGVAEAFF